Sequencing of this T cell receptor (beta chain) was carried out in a study of response to subunit inactivated influenza vaccine. Findings and limits, study-wide: The study's authors posited that every seasonal influenza vaccination enlists few new T cells.

TCRdb processed the RT-PCR reads anew with MiXCR; each CDR3 protein has one entry. The table records a few hundred thousand distinct CDR3 sequences, 14% of them present only once. The CDR3 is made up of 12 amino acids. The V end lost 6 bases, the J end lost 3 bases, and 9 bases lay between the germline ends. Germline V gives CDR1 ENHRY, CDR2 SYGVKD. The table lists this clonotype with a few counts. Its specificity is unknown. The sequence was obtained from a man aged 45 to 65 who received an inactivated influenza vaccine. Here the sequenced sample was PBMCs from blood, taken roughly 13 days after vaccination. J is TRBJ2-7 and V is TRBV10-3; D possibly uses TRBD1 or TRBD2 (5 bases each). DNA of the CDR3: TGTGCCATCAGGCAGGGACGCTACGAGCAGTACTTC. Its protein is CAIRQGRYEQYF.